Following are 12 T cell receptor beta chains from one sample sequenced in a study of patients and donors after allogeneic stem cell transplantation. MiXCR, applied by TCRdb to the RT-PCR reads, yields one record per CDR3 protein. The sample yields roughly 190,000 distinct CDR3 sequences, less than 45% seen once. Material for sequencing was blood, either unsorted or a sorted T cell fraction (not recorded which). These receptors were collected from a human donor who was either an allogeneic HSCT recipient or a stem cell or donor lymphocyte infusion donor (not recorded which). It is not recorded whose cells these are; they may come from a transplant donor.

The gene calls are TRBV6-5 and TRBJ1-5; possibly TRBD1 for D (6 bases). V was shortened by 6 bases and J by 3 bases, with 12 bases between the two germline ends. In germline, CDR1 is MNHEY, CDR2 SVGAGI. The CDR3 covers 14 residues. The CDR3 DNA is TGTGCCAGCAGCCCCACAGGGACCAATCAGCCCCAGCATTTT. The encoded protein is CASSPTGTNQPQHF.

The J gene is TRBJ2-3, the V gene TRBV4-1; 9 nucleotides line up with TRBD2. Looked up from germline, CDR1 is MGHRA and CDR2 is YSYEKL. The CDR3 has 14 amino acids. The trim removed 4 bases at V and 7 bases at J, leaving 6 bases unmatched. For the CDR3, the DNA is TGCGCCAGCAGCCTGGGACTAGCCCCTAATACGCAGTATTTT. This encodes CASSLGLAPNTQYF.

This clonotype was counted once. J is TRBJ1-2 and V is TRBV7-8, with 7 bases that match TRBD1. The CDR3 has 14 amino acids. Germline V gene sequence: CDR1 SGHVS, CDR2 FQNEAQ. The trim removed 5 bases at V and 6 bases at J, leaving 9 bases unmatched. CDR3 in amino acids: CASSIGTANDGYTF. The CDR3, as DNA: TGTGCCAGCAGCATCGGGACAGCAAACGATGGCTACACCTTC.

The chain links TRBV6-6 to TRBJ2-3, with 8 nucleotides matching TRBD2. The CDR3 contains 13 residues. The J segment lost 4 bases and the V segment lost 8 bases, leaving 5 bases of the junction unmatched. Germline CDR1 and CDR2: MNHNY and SVGAGI (reference sequence). CDR3 region: CASRRLASDTQYF. In DNA form, the CDR3 reads TGTGCCAGCCGAAGACTAGCGTCAGATACGCAGTATTTT.

This clonotype was seen a few times. The DNA for the CDR3 is TGTGCCAGCAGTTTAACGGGACAGGGGCCCTACGAGCAGTACTTC. Translating gives CASSLTGQGPYEQYF. This sequence joins TRBV28 and TRBJ2-7; 10 positions agree with TRBD1. Losses at the gene ends were 2 bases for V and 2 bases for J; bases not matched to a gene: 3. CDR3 length equals 15 residues. The V gene's germline CDR1 is MDHEN and CDR2 SYDVKM.

This clonotype has more than one count but fewer than ten. The chain couples TRBV10-3 to TRBJ2-1; D is possibly TRBD1 (5 bases). The CDR3 runs 12 residues. Trimming took off 6 bases at V and 11 bases at J, with 14 bases between the two ends. CDR1 is ENHRY and CDR2 is SYGVKD in the germline V gene. In DNA form, the CDR3 reads TGTGCCATCAGCACCGACAGTTTCAAGCAGTTCTTC. Encoded protein: CAISTDSFKQFF.

This clonotype was seen a few times. V and J are TRBV10-3 and TRBJ2-7, with D hard to call. CDR1 is ENHRY and CDR2 is SYGVKD in the germline V gene. V gave up 2 bases and J gave up 0 bases, with 5 bases separating them. The CDR3 is 13 amino acids. CDR3 region: CAISEGVSYEQYF. Written as DNA, the CDR3 is TGTGCCATCAGTGAGGGGGTCTCCTACGAGCAGTACTTC.

The genes are TRBV7-9 and TRBJ2-7; D is perhaps TRBD2 (5 bases). The germline CDR1 and CDR2 sequences are SEHNR and FQNEAQ (reference sequence). There are 15 residues in the CDR3. Trimming took off 3 bases at V and 3 bases at J, with 15 bases between the two ends. The CDR3 DNA follows: TGTGCCAGCAGCTTTTCAGCGGAATTAATCTACGAGCAGTACTTC. Protein sequence: CASSFSAELIYEQYF.

The chain is built from TRBV10-2 and TRBJ1-2, with TRBD1 as a possible D gene (6 bases). CDR3 length: 15 residues. CDR1 and CDR2 (germline): WSHSY, SAAADI. V was cut by 7 bases and J by 4 bases, with 19 bases left in between. This CDR3 reads CASTKEGGSGYGYTF. The CDR3 DNA follows: TGCGCCAGCACCAAGGAGGGGGGCTCGGGCTATGGCTACACCTTC.

The CDR3 spells CASSVPGRSEAFF. The CDR3 nucleotides read TGTGCCAGCAGTGTGCCGGGGCGGTCTGAAGCTTTCTTT. The chain uses TRBV2 and TRBJ1-1; TRBD1 might be the D (5 bases). CDR3 length: 13 residues. V was clipped by 4 bases and J by 6 bases, with 12 bases between them. The germline V gene encodes CDR1 SNHLY and CDR2 FYNNEI.

The chain combines TRBV28 with TRBJ2-1; 7 bases are shared with TRBD2. After removal of 3 bases from V and 6 bases from J, the junction contained 11 bases not matched to a gene. The germline CDR1 and CDR2 sequences are MDHEN and SYDVKM. This CDR3 region has 16 residues. CDR3 coding DNA: TGTGCCAGCAGTTTTAAGGGCGGGAGAAGCAGCAATGAGCAGTTCTTC. Its protein product is CASSFKGGRSSNEQFF.

The chain recombines TRBV20-1 with TRBJ2-3; 7 bases are a match to TRBD1. CDR1 and CDR2 (germline): DFQATT, SNEGSKA (reference sequence). The ends lost 3 bases at V and 4 bases at J; junction bases unmatched: 4. The CDR3 length is 13 residues. DNA of the CDR3: TGCAGTGCTAGCCGAGGGGGCCCAGATACGCAGTATTTT. Translating it yields CSASRGGPDTQYF.